This TCR beta chain was recovered during a study of blood T cell repertoires in COVID-19. The CDR3 consists of 14 residues. Trimming removed 2 bases at V and 1 base at J, with 9 bases between. Germline V lookup: CDR1 MNHEY, CDR2 SVGEGT. The data were produced by immunoSEQ multiplex PCR, yet TCRdb's version contains in-frame clones alone and is incomplete. The table has under 140,000 clones, 72% seen once; the top ten hold 6.5% to 8.5%. This clone is a singleton in its sample. The chain uses TRBV6-2 or TRBV6-3 and TRBJ2-7, with D tentatively TRBD1 (6 bases). Sequencing was carried out using peripheral blood. This sequence originates from a woman aged 55-70 years with acute or convalescent COVID-19. This chain's CDR3 is CASSYGTKSYEQYF. The CDR3 DNA sequence: TGTGCCAGCAGTTACGGGACAAAATCCTACGAGCAGTACTTC.